This T cell receptor beta chain emerged from a study of CD8+ T cells in alopecia areata. Trimming removed 3 bases from V and 1 base from J; junction bases left unmatched: 3. Germline lookup yields CDR1 SGHRS and CDR2 YFSETQ. This CDR3 has 15 residues. After isolation, RNA underwent reverse transcription to generate cDNA as the sequencing template. Produced via immunoSEQ multiplex PCR; TCRdb's table is partial and in-frame only. The table shows about 110,000 clones, with 50% to 60% occurring only once. In its sample, this clone was seen a few times. V and J are TRBV5-1 and TRBJ2-3; 9 bases are shared with TRBD2. This receptor was obtained from a human donor with alopecia areata. The sequencing sample was made of NKG2D-low CD8+ T cells sorted from blood. In DNA, the CDR3 is TGCGCCAGCAGCTCTCGGACTAGCGGCACAGATACGCAGTATTTT. It specifies CASSSRTSGTDTQYF.